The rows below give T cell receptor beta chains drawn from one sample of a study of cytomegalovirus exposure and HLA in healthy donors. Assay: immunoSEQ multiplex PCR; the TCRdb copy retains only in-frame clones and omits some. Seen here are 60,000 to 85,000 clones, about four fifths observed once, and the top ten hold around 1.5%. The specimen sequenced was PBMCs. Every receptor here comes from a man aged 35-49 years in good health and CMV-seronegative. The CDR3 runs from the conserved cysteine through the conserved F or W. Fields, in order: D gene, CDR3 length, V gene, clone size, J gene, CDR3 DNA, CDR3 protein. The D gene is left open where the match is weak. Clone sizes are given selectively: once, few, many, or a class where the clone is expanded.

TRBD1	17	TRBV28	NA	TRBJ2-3	TGTGCCAGCAGTTTAACGACAGGGGTGATCACACAAGATACGCAGTATTTT	CASSLTTGVITQDTQYF
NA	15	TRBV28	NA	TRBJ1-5	TGTGCCAGCAGTACAGCCGACAGGAAAAATCAGCCCCAGCATTTT	CASSTADRKNQPQHF
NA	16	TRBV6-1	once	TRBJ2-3	TGTGCCAGCAGTGACTGGGGGCGGAGTAGCACAGATACGCAGTATTTT	CASSDWGRSSTDTQYF
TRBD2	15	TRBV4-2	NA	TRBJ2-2	TGTGCCAGCACCAAGGGACTAGGCCTTGCCGGGGAGCTGTTTTTT	CASTKGLGLAGELFF
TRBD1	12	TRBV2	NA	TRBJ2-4	TGTGCCAGCAGTCAGGGGGCCTTCACGCCGTACTTC	CASSQGAFTPYF
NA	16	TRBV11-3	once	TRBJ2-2	TGTGCCAGCAGCCCTTCGGTGGGGGCCGAGGGTGGGGAGCTGTTTTTT	CASSPSVGAEGGELFF
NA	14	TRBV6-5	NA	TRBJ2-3	TGTGCCAGCAGGATGGCGGTTAGCACAGATACGCAGTATTTT	CASRMAVSTDTQYF
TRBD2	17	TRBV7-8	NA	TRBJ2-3	TGTGCCAGCAGCGACCCGGGACTAGCGGGGGGCTGGCATACGCAGTATTTT	CASSDPGLAGGWHTQYF
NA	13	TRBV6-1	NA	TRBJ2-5	TGTGCCAGCAGGGCTGGGACCGAGGGGGCCCAGTACTTC	CASRAGTEGAQYF
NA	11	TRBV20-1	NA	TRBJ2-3	TGCAGTGCTCAGACTTTGGATACGCAGTATTTT	CSAQTLDTQYF
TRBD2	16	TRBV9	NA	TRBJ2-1	TGTGCCAGCAGCCAAAGCGGGAGGGCCGGTAAAGGTGAGCAGTTCTTC	CASSQSGRAGKGEQFF
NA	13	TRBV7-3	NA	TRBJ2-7	TGTGCCAGCAGCCCTCCAGGTTCCTACGAGCAGTACTTC	CASSPPGSYEQYF
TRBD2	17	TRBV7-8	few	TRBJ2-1	TGTGCCAGCAGCTTAGGTGGAGCGGGGAGCTCCTACAATGAGCAGTTCTTC	CASSLGGAGSSYNEQFF
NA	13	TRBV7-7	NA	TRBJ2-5	TGTGCTAGCAGCTTAGGGCTCAGGGAGACCCAGTACTTC	CASSLGLRETQYF
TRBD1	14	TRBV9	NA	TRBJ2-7	TGTGCCAGCAGCGCCCGGGACAGCTCCTACGAGCAGTACTTC	CASSARDSSYEQYF
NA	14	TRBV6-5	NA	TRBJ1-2	TGTGCCAGCAGTTACTTGGGGGGAGGCTATGGCTACACCTTC	CASSYLGGGYGYTF
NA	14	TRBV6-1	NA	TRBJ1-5	TGTGCCAGCAGTGAATCGTTAGGCAATCAGCCCCAGCATTTT	CASSESLGNQPQHF
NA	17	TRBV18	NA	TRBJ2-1	TGTGCCAGCTCACCCTATGTTCCTGACTCCACCCACAATGAGCAGTTCTTC	CASSPYVPDSTHNEQFF
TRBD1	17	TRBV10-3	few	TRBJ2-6	TGTGCCATCAGTGCCGGGACAGGGAATGCTGGGGCCAACGTCCTGACTTTC	CAISAGTGNAGANVLTF
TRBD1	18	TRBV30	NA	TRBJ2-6	TGTGCCTGGAGTGCACCGGGACAGGGACCTTCTGGGGCCAACGGCCTGACTTTC	CAWSAPGQGPSGANGLTF
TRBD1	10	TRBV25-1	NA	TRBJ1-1	TGTGCCAGCTCCGGACAGGGCTTTCGCTTT	CASSGQGFRF
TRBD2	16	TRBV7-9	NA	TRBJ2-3	TGTGCCAGCAGCTTAGGCGGTCTAGCGGGCACAGATACGCAGTATTTT	CASSLGGLAGTDTQYF
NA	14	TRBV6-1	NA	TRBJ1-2	TGTGCCAGCAGTGACGCGGGTTATCTGGTCGGCTACACCTTC	CASSDAGYLVGYTF
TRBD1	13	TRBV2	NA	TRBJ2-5	TGTGCCAGCAACGGACAGGCGCAAGAGACCCAGTACTTC	CASNGQAQETQYF
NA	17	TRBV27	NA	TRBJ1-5	TGTGCCAGCAGTCCGTCGGTCGGAGCATCCGGCAATCAGCCCCAGCATTTT	CASSPSVGASGNQPQHF
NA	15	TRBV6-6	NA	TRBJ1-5	TGTGCCAGCAGTTACTCGAGGTACAGCAATCAGCCCCAGCATTTT	CASSYSRYSNQPQHF
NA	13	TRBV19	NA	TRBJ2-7	TGTGCCAGTAGTATGTCGTCAGGGAACGAGCAGTACTTC	CASSMSSGNEQYF
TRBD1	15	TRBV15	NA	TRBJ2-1	TGTGCCACCAGCAGAGGGGGACAGGGGAGGAATGAGCAGTTCTTC	CATSRGGQGRNEQFF
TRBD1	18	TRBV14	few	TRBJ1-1	TGTGCCAGCAGCCGGACGGGCCGGGACAGGGGTTTTTACACTGAAGCTTTCTTT	CASSRTGRDRGFYTEAFF
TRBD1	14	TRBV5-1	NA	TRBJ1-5	TGCGCCAGCAGCTCAGGACAGGGGGACCAGCCCCAGCATTTT	CASSSGQGDQPQHF
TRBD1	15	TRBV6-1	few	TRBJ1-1	TGTGCCAGCAACCTACAGGGGGGATTGGACACTGAAGCTTTCTTT	CASNLQGGLDTEAFF
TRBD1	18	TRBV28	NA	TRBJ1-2	TGTGCCAGCAATGGTGGGACAGGGGACTCATCGCATAACTATGGCTACACCTTC	CASNGGTGDSSHNYGYTF
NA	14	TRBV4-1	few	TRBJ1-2	TGCGCCAGCAGCCCCTTCATGGGAGCCTATGGCTACACCTTC	CASSPFMGAYGYTF
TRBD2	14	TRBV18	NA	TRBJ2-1	TGTGCCAGCTCACCACCCGGACTAGCGGGAGAACAGTTCTTC	CASSPPGLAGEQFF
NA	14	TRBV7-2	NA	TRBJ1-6	TGTGCCAGCAGCCCAGGTGGAGGGTATTCACCCCTCCACTTT	CASSPGGGYSPLHF
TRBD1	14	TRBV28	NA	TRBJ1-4	TGTGCCAGCAGACAGACAGGGCGGAGGGAAAAACTGTTTTTT	CASRQTGRREKLFF
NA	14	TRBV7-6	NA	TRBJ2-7	TGTGCCAGCAGCCCCGAGACTACCTTCTACGAGCAGTACTTC	CASSPETTFYEQYF
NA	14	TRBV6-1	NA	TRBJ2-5	TGTGCCAGCAGTGACCCCAGGGAAGGGGAGACCCAGTACTTC	CASSDPREGETQYF
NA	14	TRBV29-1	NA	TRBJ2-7	TGCAGCGTTGAAGGACAGGAGCACTCCTACGAGCAGTACTTC	CSVEGQEHSYEQYF
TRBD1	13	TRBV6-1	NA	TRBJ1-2	TGTGCCAGTCGTACAGGGGTTAACTATGGCTACACCTTC	CASRTGVNYGYTF
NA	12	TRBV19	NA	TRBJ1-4	TGTGCCAGTAGAAATGTCCTTGAAAAACTGTTTTTT	CASRNVLEKLFF
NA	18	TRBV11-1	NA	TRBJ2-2	TGTGCCAGCAGCTTAGCATCCCGGACAACTACGAACACCGGGGAGCTGTTTTTT	CASSLASRTTTNTGELFF
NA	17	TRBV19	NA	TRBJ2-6	TGTGCCAGTGCCGACACCACGTTCTACTCTGGGGCCAACGTCCTGACTTTC	CASADTTFYSGANVLTF
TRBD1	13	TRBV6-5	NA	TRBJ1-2	TGTGCCAGCAGTCCCGGGACAGGGAGTGGCTACACCTTC	CASSPGTGSGYTF
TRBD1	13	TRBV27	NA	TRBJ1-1	TGTGCCAGCAGTCACCCAGGGGGTGCTGAAGCTTTCTTT	CASSHPGGAEAFF
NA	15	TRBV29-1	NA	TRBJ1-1	TGCAGCGTTGAAGATCCTCACGGAGTGAACACTGAAGCTTTCTTT	CSVEDPHGVNTEAFF
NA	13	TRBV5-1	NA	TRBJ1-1	TGCGCCAGCAGCTCCCGGGAGAACACTGAAGCTTTCTTT	CASSSRENTEAFF
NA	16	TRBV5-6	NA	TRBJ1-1	TGTGCCGCCAGCGGGGGGACACGACCAATGAACACTGAAGCTTTCTTT	CAASGGTRPMNTEAFF
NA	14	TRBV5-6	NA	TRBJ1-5	TGTGCCAGCAGCTTGGACGGTATCAATCAGCCCCAGCATTTT	CASSLDGINQPQHF
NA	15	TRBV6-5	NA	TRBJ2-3	TGTGCCAGCAGTTACTCGTCAGATACCGGGGATACGCAGTATTTT	CASSYSSDTGDTQYF
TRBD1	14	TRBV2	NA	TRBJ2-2	TGTGCCAGCAGTACTAAACAGGGGCCCGGGGAGCTGTTTTTT	CASSTKQGPGELFF
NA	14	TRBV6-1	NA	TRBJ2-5	TGTGCCAGCAGTGAAAGTCTACACCTAGGGACCCAGTACTTC	CASSESLHLGTQYF